This TCR beta chain came from a study of blood T cell repertoires in COVID-19. Across the study: Spain, Italy and the United States supplied samples that represented acute and convalescent COVID-19. Sources were T cells, B-cell-depleted T cells, or PBMCs; the material itself was cDNA or gDNA.

CDR1 is SGHAT, CDR2 FQNNGV, per germline. There are 11 residues in the CDR3. The germline V and J ends were trimmed by 11 bases and 1 base, with 9 bases remaining between them. This clone showed up just a few times. Source study methods: Estimates of nucleated cell counts were drawn from the amplification of reference gene primers. Data came from immunoSEQ multiplex PCR; TCRdb stores just in-frame clones and leaves some out. The V and J calls and the clone size are those of that table, but D and trimming were determined from the DNA. The sample contains 95,000 to 110,000 clones, 80% to 85% of which appear only once.

The TCR comes from a man aged 65-85 years with acute or convalescent COVID-19. Sequenced input: peripheral blood. J is TRBJ2-7 and V is TRBV11-2; D perhaps matches TRBD2 (6 bases). The CDR3 spells CASGVSYEQYF. In nucleotides, the CDR3 is TGTGCCTCGGGGGTTTCCTACGAGCAGTACTTC.